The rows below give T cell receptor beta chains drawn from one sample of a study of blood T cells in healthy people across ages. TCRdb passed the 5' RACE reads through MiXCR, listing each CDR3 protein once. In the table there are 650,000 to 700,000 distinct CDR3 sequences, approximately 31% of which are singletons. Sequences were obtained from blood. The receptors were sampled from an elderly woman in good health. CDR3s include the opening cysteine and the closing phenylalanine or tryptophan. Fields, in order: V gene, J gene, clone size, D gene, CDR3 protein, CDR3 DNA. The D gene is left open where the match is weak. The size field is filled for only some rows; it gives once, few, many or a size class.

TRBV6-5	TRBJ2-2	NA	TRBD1	CASRRGTDTGELFF	TGTGCCAGCAGGAGGGGGACAGACACCGGGGAGCTGTTTTTT
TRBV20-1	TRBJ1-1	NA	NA	CSARDWGPNTEAFF	TGCAGTGCTAGAGATTGGGGCCCTAACACTGAAGCTTTCTTT
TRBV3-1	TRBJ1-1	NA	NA	CASTAVSNAEAFF	TGTGCCAGCACGGCAGTCTCCAACGCTGAAGCTTTCTTT
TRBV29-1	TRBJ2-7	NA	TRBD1	CSVEITPRGQPYEQYF	TGCAGCGTTGAAATAACACCACGGGGACAGCCCTACGAGCAGTACTTC
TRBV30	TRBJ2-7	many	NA	CAWSNRYEQYF	TGTGCCTGGAGTAACAGGTACGAGCAGTACTTC
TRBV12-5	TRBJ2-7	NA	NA	CASGLDRLYEQYF	TGTGCTAGTGGTTTGGATAGGCTCTACGAGCAGTACTTC
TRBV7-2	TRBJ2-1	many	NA	CASSPPGGAHNEQFF	TGTGCCAGCAGCCCACCTGGGGGGGCCCACAATGAGCAGTTCTTC
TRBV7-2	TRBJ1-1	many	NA	CASSLRTGQVFF	TGTGCCAGCAGCTTAAGGACGGGTCAGGTTTTCTTT
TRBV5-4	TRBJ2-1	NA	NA	CASSGRDANEQFF	TGTGCCAGCAGCGGTCGGGACGCCAATGAGCAGTTCTTC
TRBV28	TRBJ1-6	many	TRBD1	CASSSSDRDNSPLHF	TGTGCCAGCAGTTCGTCAGACAGGGATAATTCACCCCTCCACTTT
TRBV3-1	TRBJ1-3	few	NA	CASSQEPPRKTSSGNTIYF	TGTGCCAGCAGCCAAGAACCCCCCCGGAAGACCAGCTCTGGAAACACCATATATTTT
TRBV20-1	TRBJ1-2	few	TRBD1	CSARDGTDRTYGYTF	TGCAGTGCTAGAGACGGGACAGATAGAACCTATGGCTACACCTTC
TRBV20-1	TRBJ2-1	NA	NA	CSASPQGDYYNEQFF	TGCAGTGCTAGCCCCCAGGGGGACTACTACAATGAGCAGTTCTTC
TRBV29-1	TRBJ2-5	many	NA	CSVRGRGQETQYF	TGCAGCGTCCGAGGACGGGGGCAAGAGACCCAGTACTTC
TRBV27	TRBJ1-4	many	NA	CASSLFRSTNEKLFF	TGTGCCAGCAGTTTATTTCGGAGTACTAATGAAAAACTGTTTTTT
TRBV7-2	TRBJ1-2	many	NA	CASSLEGGFGYTF	TGTGCCAGCAGCTTAGAAGGGGGTTTTGGCTACACCTTC
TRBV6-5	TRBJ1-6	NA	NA	CASSYERSSYNSPLHF	TGTGCCAGCAGTTACGAGAGGAGCTCCTATAATTCACCCCTCCACTTT
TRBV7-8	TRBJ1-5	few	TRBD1	CASSMTGFNQPQHF	TGTGCCAGCAGCATGACAGGGTTCAATCAGCCCCAGCATTTT
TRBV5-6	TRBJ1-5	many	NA	CASSFNVRAPQHF	TGTGCCAGCAGCTTCAATGTCAGGGCGCCCCAGCATTTT
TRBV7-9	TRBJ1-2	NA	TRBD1	CASSLGTGNGYGYTF	TGTGCCAGCAGCTTAGGGACAGGGAACGGCTATGGCTACACCTTC
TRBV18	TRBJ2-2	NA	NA	CASSPPRTGQTGELFF	TGTGCCAGCTCACCACCCAGAACAGGACAAACCGGGGAGCTGTTTTTT
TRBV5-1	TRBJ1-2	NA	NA	CASSLDGTPGIKGYTF	TGCGCCAGCAGCTTGGACGGGACACCGGGTATTAAAGGCTACACCTTC
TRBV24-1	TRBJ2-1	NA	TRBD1	CATSDPGTESNEQFF	TGTGCCACCAGTGATCCCGGGACAGAATCCAATGAGCAGTTCTTC
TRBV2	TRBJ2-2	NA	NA	CASSEALRVLTGELFF	TGTGCCAGCAGTGAAGCGCTTAGGGTGTTGACCGGGGAGCTGTTTTTT
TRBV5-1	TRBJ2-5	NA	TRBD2	CTSSLGLAGVDEQYF	TGCACCAGCAGCCTGGGGCTAGCGGGGGTTGATGAGCAGTACTTC
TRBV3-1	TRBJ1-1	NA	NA	CASSQTGTEAFF	TGTGCCAGCAGCCAGACCGGGACAGAAGCTTTCTTT
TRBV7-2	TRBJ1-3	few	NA	CASSKHEDLSGNTIYF	TGTGCCAGCAGCAAACACGAGGACCTCTCTGGAAACACCATATATTTT
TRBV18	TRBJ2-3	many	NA	CASSPPSQTDTQYF	TGTGCCAGCTCACCACCGTCGCAAACAGATACGCAGTATTTT
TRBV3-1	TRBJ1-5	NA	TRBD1	CASSQAGGSQPQHF	TGTGCCAGCAGCCAAGCAGGGGGCAGTCAGCCCCAGCATTTT
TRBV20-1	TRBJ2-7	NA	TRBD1	CSAMADRGYEQYF	TGCAGTGCTATGGCGGACAGGGGCTACGAGCAGTACTTC
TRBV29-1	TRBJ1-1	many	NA	CSVAFSTEAFF	TGCAGCGTTGCCTTTAGCACTGAAGCTTTCTTT
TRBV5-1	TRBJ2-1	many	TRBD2	CASKGLAGRLSYNEQFF	TGCGCCAGCAAAGGACTAGCGGGCCGCCTCTCCTACAATGAGCAGTTCTTC
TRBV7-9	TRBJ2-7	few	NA	CASSLRGATFYEQYF	TGTGCCAGCAGCCTCCGGGGGGCGACTTTCTACGAGCAGTACTTC
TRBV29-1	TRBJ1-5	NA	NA	CSVVDGGQPQHF	TGCAGCGTTGTGGATGGCGGTCAGCCCCAGCATTTT
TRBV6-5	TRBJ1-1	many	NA	CASSYRRQAANTEAFF	TGTGCCAGCAGTTACCGAAGACAGGCTGCGAACACTGAAGCTTTCTTT
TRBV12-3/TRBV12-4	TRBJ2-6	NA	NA	CASSFTGLGVNVLTF	TGTGCCAGCAGTTTTACAGGCCTTGGGGTCAACGTCCTGACTTTC
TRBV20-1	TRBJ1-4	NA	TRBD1	CSFRDRGQKLFF	TGCAGTTTCCGGGACAGGGGTCAAAAACTGTTTTTT
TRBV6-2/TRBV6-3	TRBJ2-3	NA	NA	CASSYFVQTSWTDTQYF	TGTGCCAGCAGTTACTTTGTCCAGACATCTTGGACAGATACGCAGTATTTT
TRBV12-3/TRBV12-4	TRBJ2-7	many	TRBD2	CASSLASGGYEQYF	TGTGCCAGCAGTTTGGCTAGCGGGGGTTACGAGCAGTACTTC
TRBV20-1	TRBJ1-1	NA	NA	CSARKDSLSEAFF	TGCAGTGCTAGAAAAGACAGCCTCTCTGAAGCTTTCTTT
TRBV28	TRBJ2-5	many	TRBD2	CASSWSRGGRETQYF	TGTGCCAGCAGTTGGTCTCGGGGGGGCCGGGAGACCCAGTACTTC
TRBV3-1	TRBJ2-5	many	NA	CASSPLLTETQYF	TGTGCCAGCAGCCCCTTACTAACGGAGACCCAGTACTTC
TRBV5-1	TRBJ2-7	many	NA	CASSTGSFSYEQYF	TGCGCCAGCAGCACGGGATCGTTCTCCTACGAGCAGTACTTC
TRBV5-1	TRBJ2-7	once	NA	CASTSRVSANGEQYF	TGCGCCAGCACCTCGCGGGTCAGTGCAAACGGGGAGCAGTACTTC
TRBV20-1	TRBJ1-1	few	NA	CSAREAGSWTEAFF	TGCAGTGCTAGAGAGGCCGGTTCGTGGACTGAAGCTTTCTTT
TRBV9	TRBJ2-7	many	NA	CASSVDPGTTYEQYF	TGTGCCAGCAGCGTAGATCCGGGGACAACCTACGAGCAGTACTTC
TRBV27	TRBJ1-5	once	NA	CASSFPDRLNQPQHF	TGTGCCAGCAGTTTTCCCGACAGGCTCAATCAGCCCCAGCATTTT
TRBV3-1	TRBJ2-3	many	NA	CASSQGSGSTDTQYF	TGTGCCAGCAGCCAAGGGTCGGGGTCCACAGATACGCAGTATTTT
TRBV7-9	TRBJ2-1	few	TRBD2	CASSFSGGGEQFF	TGTGCCAGCAGCTTTAGCGGGGGCGGTGAGCAGTTCTTC
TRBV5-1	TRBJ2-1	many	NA	CASSLGIAGKYNEQFF	TGCGCCAGCAGCTTGGGAATTGCTGGGAAATACAATGAGCAGTTCTTC
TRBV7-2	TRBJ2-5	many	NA	CASSLRKAGWETQYF	TGTGCCAGCAGCTTAAGGAAGGCGGGGTGGGAGACCCAGTACTTC
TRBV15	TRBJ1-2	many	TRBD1	CATSEGTDYGYTF	TGTGCCACCAGCGAGGGGACAGACTATGGCTACACCTTC
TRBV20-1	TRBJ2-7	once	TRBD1	CSARDRGTHEQYF	TGCAGTGCTAGGGACAGGGGTACCCACGAGCAGTACTTC